This T cell receptor beta chain came from a study of shared clonotypes between healthy human individuals. Some clones are missing from TCRdb's copy, which holds only in-frame ones; the method was immunoSEQ multiplex PCR. The table shows about 660,000 clones, with less than 85% occurring only once. Trimming removed 1 base from V and 0 bases from J; junction bases left unmatched: 10. Germline loops: CDR1 SGHTA, CDR2 FQGNSA. There are 18 residues in the CDR3. This clone showed up just a few times. This receptor was obtained from a woman in her thirties in good health. The chain combines TRBV7-2 with TRBJ2-3; 7 nucleotides line up with TRBD2. The sequencing sample was made of memory CD4+ T cells sorted from blood. The subset denotes: CD45RA-negative fraction. The DNA of the CDR3 is TGTGCCAGCAGCTTAGGGTTAGTAGCGGGCGGTAGCACAGATACGCAGTATTTT. This codes for CASSLGLVAGGSTDTQYF.